A single sample gave rise to the 27 T cell receptor beta chains below, sequenced in a study of T cells in Graves' hyperthyroidism and ophthalmopathy. The CDR3 regions of TCR beta were amplified from RNA transcripts. The primer set for the first-round RT-PCR of the TCR CDR3 was HTBI. TCRdb reanalysed the multiplex PCR reads using MiXCR and keeps one entry per CDR3 protein. The table lists around 200,000 distinct CDR3 sequences, around 15% of them singletons. The sample comprised blood. The source is a woman aged 45-59 years with Graves' hyperthyroidism.

This chain connects TRBV7-9 to TRBJ1-3; maybe TRBD1 (5 bases). Deletions cut 2 bases from V and 9 bases from J, with 17 bases between. From germline, CDR1 is SEHNR and CDR2 FQNEAQ (reference sequence). The CDR3 runs to 15 residues. The CDR3: CASSLNGDGRSTIYF. CDR3 DNA: TGTGCCAGCAGCTTAAATGGGGACGGAAGATCCACCATATATTTT.

This clonotype was seen at least ten times. The chain links TRBV20-1 to TRBJ2-1; tentatively, D is TRBD2 (6 bases). Trimming cost V 3 bases and J 8 bases, with 11 bases left between them. The CDR3 length is 12 residues. Germline V gene sequence: CDR1 DFQATT, CDR2 SNEGSKA (reference sequence). DNA of the CDR3: TGCAGTGCTAGTATGGGGGGATATGAGCAGTTCTTC. This gives the protein CSASMGGYEQFF.

At least ten counts were recorded for this clonotype. J is TRBJ1-2 and V is TRBV9; a possible D gene is TRBD1 (5 bases). Trimming took off 4 bases at V and 4 bases at J, with 14 bases between the two ends. Germline loops: CDR1 SGDLS, CDR2 YYNGEE. The CDR3 covers 14 residues. The CDR3 region is CASSSVGVGYGYTF. The CDR3 DNA follows: TGTGCCAGCAGCTCAGTAGGGGTTGGCTATGGCTACACCTTC.

This clonotype showed up many times. The CDR3 coding sequence is TGTGCCAGCAGCTCAACTCAGGTTCAGCCCCAGCATTTT. This codes for CASSSTQVQPQHF. This rearrangement joins TRBV12-3 or TRBV12-4 to TRBJ1-5; D is unclear. The CDR3 sequence is 13 residues long. The V gene lost 6 bases and the J gene lost 6 bases, with 12 bases spanning the gap.

J is TRBJ2-3 and V is TRBV4-1; D might be TRBD2 (7 bases). Looked up from germline, CDR1 is MGHRA and CDR2 is YSYEKL. The CDR3 is 17 residues long. V gave up 2 bases and J gave up 0 bases, with 15 bases separating them. CDR3 nucleotides: TGCGCCAGCAGCCAATCGGGGGCTAGCGGTAGCACAGATACGCAGTATTTT. Translating gives CASSQSGASGSTDTQYF.

This clonotype has at least ten counts. Since a much larger clone is just one base distant, this may be a read error. The rearrangement joins TRBV27 to TRBJ1-5, with D unclear. V shed 0 bases and J shed 3 bases, with 3 bases lying between them. This CDR3 has 13 amino acids. Germline loops: CDR1 MNHEY, CDR2 SMNVEV (reference sequence). The CDR3 bases are TGTGCCAGCAGTTTATCCCCCAATCAGCCCCAGCATTTT. Encoded protein: CASSLSPNQPQHF.

Many counts were recorded for this clonotype. This rearrangement joins TRBV5-8 to TRBJ2-3, with 9 bases identical to TRBD2. Germline V CDR1 and CDR2: SGHTS, YDEGEE. V shed 0 bases and J 6 bases; nucleotides not matched to a gene: 14. The CDR3 is made up of 18 amino acids. DNA of the CDR3: TGTGCCAGCAGCTTGGCCAGGACTAGCGACTCCCGGGGGGATACGCAGTATTTT. It codes for CASSLARTSDSRGDTQYF.

This clonotype came up many times. The V gene is TRBV19, the J gene TRBJ1-1, with 7 bases fitting TRBD1. Trimming cost V 5 bases and J 5 bases; bases outside gene matches: 5. Germline assignment: CDR1 LNHDA and CDR2 SQIVND (reference sequence). The CDR3 is made up of 13 amino acids. The CDR3 loop reads CASSVTGATEAFF. As DNA, the CDR3 is TGTGCCAGTAGTGTTACAGGGGCGACTGAAGCTTTCTTT.

This clonotype was observed at least ten times. The chain couples TRBV11-3 to TRBJ1-1; no clear D gene. This CDR3 region has 14 residues. V lost 1 base to trimming and J lost 1 base, with 7 bases between them. Germline V lookup: CDR1 SGHNT, CDR2 YENEEA. CDR3 loop: CASSLGGKNTEAFF. The CDR3 nucleotides read TGTGCCAGCAGCTTAGGTGGGAAGAACACTGAAGCTTTCTTT.

The J gene is TRBJ2-7, the V gene TRBV28; no clear D gene. V was pared by 4 bases and J by 7 bases, with 17 bases between. Per the germline V gene, CDR1 is MDHEN and CDR2 is SYDVKM. The CDR3 is made up of 14 amino acids. The CDR3 DNA is TGTGCCAGCAGTTCCCAACCGACCCTCGGGGAGCAGTACTTC. Its protein product is CASSSQPTLGEQYF.

Many counts were recorded for this clonotype. The V gene is TRBV3-1, the J gene TRBJ2-7, with no clear D. CDR1 and CDR2 (germline): LGHDT, YNNKEL (reference sequence). V was shortened by 2 bases and J by 2 bases, with 13 bases between the two germline ends. CDR3 length: 15 amino acids. The CDR3 region has the DNA TGTGCCAGCAGCCAAATCCTCGACTTTACCTACGAGCAGTACTTC. This gives the protein CASSQILDFTYEQYF.

The chain employs TRBV3-1 and TRBJ1-2; D remains unclear. V shed 3 bases and J shed 8 bases, with 19 bases lying between them. Germline V gene lookup returns CDR1 LGHDT and CDR2 YNNKEL (reference sequence). The CDR3 is 15 amino acids. CDR3: CASSHSTDGGGGYTF. Written as DNA, the CDR3 is TGTGCCAGCAGCCATTCGACGGACGGCGGAGGAGGCTACACCTTC.

This rearrangement joins TRBV11-2 to TRBJ1-1; no clear D gene. The length of the CDR3 is 15 residues. Trimming removed 0 bases at V and 1 base at J, with 9 bases between. CDR1 and CDR2 (germline): SGHAT, FQNNGV. CDR3 residues: CASSLDHAGNTEAFF. In DNA, the CDR3 is TGTGCCAGCAGCTTAGATCACGCCGGGAACACTGAAGCTTTCTTT. Full variable domain (remainder filled in from reference TRBV11-2 and TRBJ1-1): EAGVAQSPRYKIIEKRQSVAFWCNPISGHATLYWYQQILGQGPKLLIQFQNNGVVDDSQLPKDRFSAERLKGVDSTLKIQPAKLEDSAVYLCASSLDHAGNTEAFFGQGTRLTVV.

This clonotype was seen repeatedly, ten times or more. V and J are TRBV12-3 or TRBV12-4 and TRBJ1-2, with D possibly TRBD1 on 5 matching bases. V gave up 3 bases and J gave up 8 bases, with 10 bases separating them. The CDR3 is made up of 12 amino acids. Here the CDR3 reads CASSFMQGGYTF. The CDR3 DNA follows: TGTGCCAGCAGTTTCATGCAGGGAGGCTACACCTTC.

A single count supports this clonotype. The chain carries TRBV11-2 and TRBJ2-3, with 11 bases aligning to TRBD2. The CDR3 has 17 residues. V shed 6 bases, J shed 2 bases, and the junction held 10 bases outside the gene matches. The V gene's germline CDR1 is SGHAT and CDR2 FQNNGV. Here the CDR3 reads CASRNPGLADYTDTQYF. Here the CDR3 DNA reads TGTGCCAGCAGGAATCCGGGACTAGCGGATTACACAGATACGCAGTATTTT.

Many counts were recorded for this clonotype. The chain employs TRBV20-1 and TRBJ2-3; 8 bases line up with TRBD2. Germline lookup yields CDR1 DFQATT and CDR2 SNEGSKA (reference sequence). J was trimmed by 1 base and V by 1 base; bases with no gene match: 7. The CDR3 is 16 residues long. In DNA form, the CDR3 reads TGCAGTGCTAGAGTTGCGGGGGGCCTCCGCACAGATACGCAGTATTTT. This encodes CSARVAGGLRTDTQYF.

The chain recombines TRBV6-1 with TRBJ1-2, with D hard to call. The CDR3 runs 13 residues. V lost 3 bases, J lost 7 bases, and 12 bases lay in between. Per the germline V gene, CDR1 is MNHNS and CDR2 is SASEGT. The DNA for the CDR3 is TGTGCCAGCAGTGAGGCGGGCCGGACTGGCTACACCTTC. It encodes CASSEAGRTGYTF.

This clonotype has at least ten counts. The V gene is TRBV20-1, the J gene TRBJ2-2; TRBD2 matches 8 bases. Germline V CDR1 and CDR2: DFQATT, SNEGSKA (reference sequence). The junction had 4 bases not matched to a gene; V was cut back by 2 bases and J by 2 bases. The CDR3 is 15 residues long. CDR3 sequence (DNA): TGCAGTGCTAGAAAAAGCGGGGGTAACACCGGGGAGCTGTTTTTT. Translation: CSARKSGGNTGELFF.

The V gene is TRBV20-1, the J gene TRBJ1-2; 7 bases are shared with TRBD1. Germline CDR1 DFQATT, CDR2 SNEGSKA (reference sequence). This CDR3 has 12 residues. The CDR3 DNA sequence: TGCGTAACAGGGGCGGTGAACTATGGCTACACCTTC. Protein product: CVTGAVNYGYTF.

This clonotype was detected many times. J is TRBJ1-1 and V is TRBV6-1, with 7 positions matching TRBD1. J lost 4 bases, V lost 7 bases, and 15 bases had no gene match. The V gene's germline CDR1 is MNHNS and CDR2 SASEGT. The CDR3 consists of 16 residues. CDR3 DNA: TGTGCCAGCACCCCCCCGGGGAGGGGGCTTACCACTGAAGCTTTCTTT. Protein product: CASTPPGRGLTTEAFF.

This clonotype was seen at least ten times. The chain is built from TRBV2 and TRBJ1-1; tentatively, D is TRBD1 (6 bases). CDR3 size: 13 residues. Trimming cost V 3 bases and J 5 bases, with 10 bases left between them. Germline lookup yields CDR1 SNHLY and CDR2 FYNNEI. Here the CDR3 reads CASSEVGGTEAFF. CDR3 bases: TGTGCCAGCAGTGAGGTAGGGGGGACTGAAGCTTTCTTT. Together with reference TRBV2 and TRBJ1-1, the CDR3 gives the full variable domain: EPEVTQTPSHQVTQMGQEVILRCVPISNHLYFYWYRQILGQKVEFLVSFYNNEISEKSEIFDDQFSVERPDGSNFTLKIRSTKLEDSAMYFCASSEVGGTEAFFGQGTRLTVV.

The chain couples TRBV18 to TRBJ2-7, with D tentatively TRBD1 (6 bases). Deletions cut 3 bases from V and 0 bases from J, with 21 bases between. CDR3 length: 18 residues. Germline CDR1 reads KGHSH; CDR2 reads LQKENI. The CDR3 DNA is TGTGCCAGCTCACCCATGATCAAGAAACAGGGATACTCCTACGAGCAGTACTTC. This sequence encodes CASSPMIKKQGYSYEQYF.

At least ten counts were recorded for this clonotype. The V and J genes are TRBV27 and TRBJ2-7; 8 bases line up with TRBD2. This CDR3 region has 15 residues. J was trimmed by 4 bases and V by 4 bases; bases with no gene match: 9. From germline, CDR1 is MNHEY and CDR2 SMNVEV (reference sequence). CDR3 coding DNA: TGTGCCAGCAGTTCTTGGGCGGGGGGCCAATACGAGCAGTACTTC. The encoded protein is CASSSWAGGQYEQYF.

The table lists this clonotype with a count of one. V gene TRBV7-2 combines with J gene TRBJ1-2; the match to TRBD1 covers 11 bases. The trim removed 4 bases at V and 5 bases at J, leaving 3 bases unmatched. The germline V gene has CDR1 SGHTA and CDR2 FQGNSA. The CDR3 contains 14 residues. The CDR3 bases are TGTGCCAGCAGCTGGGACAGGGGGAAGTATGGCTACACCTTC. Its translation is CASSWDRGKYGYTF.

This clonotype was detected many times. CDR3 sequence (DNA): TGTGCCAGCAGCTCCCCGGGCGGGGATGCGGCCTACGAGCAGTACTTC. It encodes CASSSPGGDAAYEQYF. V is TRBV7-9 and J is TRBJ2-7; weak D call: TRBD2 (6 bases). Germline CDR1 and CDR2: SEHNR and FQNEAQ (reference sequence). Between the trimmed V and J ends, which lost 4 bases and 2 bases, there was a span of 18 bases. The CDR3 length is 16 residues. Complete variable domain (other parts from reference TRBV7-9 and TRBJ2-7): DTGVSQNPRHKITKRGQNVTFRCDPISEHNRLYWYRQTLGQGPEFLTYFQNEAQLEKSRLLSDRFSAERPKGSFSTLEIQRTEQGDSAMYLCASSSPGGDAAYEQYFGPGTRLTVT.

This clonotype has ten or more counts. J is TRBJ2-7 and V is TRBV20-1, with 10 bases fitting TRBD2. V lost 3 bases and J lost 3; bases outside the gene matches: 11. From germline, CDR1 is DFQATT and CDR2 SNEGSKA (reference sequence). This CDR3 has 16 amino acids. CDR3: CSARYSAGGLFYEQYF. CDR3 coding DNA: TGCAGTGCTAGGTACTCAGCGGGGGGGCTGTTCTACGAGCAGTACTTC.

This clonotype was seen at least ten times. The chain couples TRBV5-1 to TRBJ2-1, with TRBD2 identical over 11 bases. The CDR3 loop spans 14 amino acids. V lost 2 bases to trimming and J lost 8 bases; unmatched junction nucleotides: 3. CDR1 SGHRS and CDR2 YFSETQ come from the germline V gene. The CDR3 coding sequence is TGCGCCAGCAGCTTCGCTAGCGGGGGGTATGAGCAGTTCTTC. It codes for CASSFASGGYEQFF.